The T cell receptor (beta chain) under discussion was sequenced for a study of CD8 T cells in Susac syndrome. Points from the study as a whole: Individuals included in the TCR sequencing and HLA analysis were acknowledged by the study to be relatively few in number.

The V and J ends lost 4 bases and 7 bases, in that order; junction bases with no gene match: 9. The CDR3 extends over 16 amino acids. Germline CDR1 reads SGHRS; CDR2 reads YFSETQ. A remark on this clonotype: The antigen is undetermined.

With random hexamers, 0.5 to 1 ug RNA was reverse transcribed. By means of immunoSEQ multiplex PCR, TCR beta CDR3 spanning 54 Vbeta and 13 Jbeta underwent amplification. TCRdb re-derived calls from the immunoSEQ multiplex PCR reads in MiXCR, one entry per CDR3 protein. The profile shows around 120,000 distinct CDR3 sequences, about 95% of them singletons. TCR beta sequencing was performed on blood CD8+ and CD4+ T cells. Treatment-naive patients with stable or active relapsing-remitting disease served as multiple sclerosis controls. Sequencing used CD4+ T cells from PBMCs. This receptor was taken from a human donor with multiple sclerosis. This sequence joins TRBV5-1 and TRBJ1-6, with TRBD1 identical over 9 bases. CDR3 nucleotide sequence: TGCGCCAGCAGCATTGGACAGGGGAGGTCGAATTCACCCCTCCACTTT. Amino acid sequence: CASSIGQGRSNSPLHF. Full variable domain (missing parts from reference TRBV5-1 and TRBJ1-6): KAGVTQTPRYLIKTRGQQVTLSCSPISGHRSVSWYQQTPGQGLQFLFEYFSETQRNKGNFPGRFSGRQFSNSRSEMNVSTLELGDSALYLCASSIGQGRSNSPLHFGNGTRLTVT.